The next 2 T cell receptor beta chains were all read from a single sample in a study of cytomegalovirus exposure and HLA in healthy donors. PCR primers comprised 60 Vbeta and 13 Jbeta primers. Only in-frame clones appear in the TCRdb table, and some are missing; sequencing was by immunoSEQ multiplex PCR. There are fewer than 150,000 clones in the sample, with roughly 3% held by the top ten. Sequencing was done on a sample of PBMCs. The source of these receptors is a middle-aged man in good health and CMV-seronegative.

The chain uses TRBV6-1 and TRBJ2-5, with D tentatively TRBD1 (5 bases). Germline V lookup: CDR1 MNHNS, CDR2 SASEGT. V lost 2 bases and J 5 bases, leaving 12 bases between the germline ends. This CDR3 spans 14 amino acids. The CDR3 bases are TGTGCCAGCAGTGAATGGGGCAGTAAGGAGACCCAGTACTTC. It translates to CASSEWGSKETQYF.

The rearrangement uses TRBV7-3 and TRBJ2-3; 7 bases are shared with TRBD1. The CDR3 sequence is 13 residues long. Germline CDR1 and CDR2: SGHTA and FQGTGA. V shed 5 bases, J shed 4 bases, and the junction held 3 bases outside the gene matches. The CDR3 sequence: CASSRQGADTQYF. For the CDR3, the DNA is TGTGCCAGCAGCCGACAGGGTGCAGATACGCAGTATTTT.